The rows below give T cell receptor beta chains drawn from one sample of a study of T cells in Graves' hyperthyroidism and ophthalmopathy. In TCRdb, the multiplex PCR reads were re-called with MiXCR into one record per CDR3 protein. The sample includes hundreds of thousands of distinct CDR3 sequences, 22% of them seen just once. The sequenced material came from blood. All receptors come from a man aged 25-45 years with Graves' ophthalmopathy. Both conserved end residues are part of each CDR3. The D gene is left open where the match is weak. Clone size is given for some rows only: seen once, a few or many times, or a class if the clone is expanded.

many,TRBJ2-3,TRBD2,TRBV5-1,TGCGCCAGCAGCTTGGTAGCGGGAGTGACAGATACGCAGTATTTT,CASSLVAGVTDTQYF
.,TRBJ2-5,.,TRBV18,TGTGCCAGCTCCCGGGACTCCGCCCAAGAGACCCAGTACTTC,CASSRDSAQETQYF
.,TRBJ1-6,.,TRBV7-9,TGTGCCAGCAGCTCCAGCAGGGGCAATTCACCCCTCCACTTT,CASSSSRGNSPLHF
many,TRBJ2-3,TRBD2,TRBV2,TGTGCCAGCAGGTTAAGAGGGAGGGAAGATACGCAGTATTTT,CASRLRGREDTQYF
many,TRBJ2-7,TRBD1,TRBV20-1,TGCAGTGCTAGACTTAGGACAGGGGGGGGGTACGAGCAGTACTTC,CSARLRTGGGYEQYF
.,TRBJ2-1,TRBD2,TRBV7-9,TGTGCCAGCAGGCCTATTCTTCTAGCGGGAGGGCCGGGTGAGCAGTTCTTC,CASRPILLAGGPGEQFF
.,TRBJ2-5,TRBD1,TRBV28,TGTGCCAGTCGAGGGACAGAAGAGACCCAGTACTTC,CASRGTEETQYF
.,TRBJ2-7,.,TRBV4-1,TGCGCCAGCAGCCAAGAAGGGGTGTCATCCTACGAGCAGTACTTC,CASSQEGVSSYEQYF
few,TRBJ2-1,TRBD2,TRBV4-1,TGCGCCAGCAGCCAAAGCGGGAGTGATGAGCAGTTCTTC,CASSQSGSDEQFF
.,TRBJ2-2,.,TRBV30,TGTGCCTGGAGGGCCAAGGGCGCCGGGGAGCTGTTTTTT,CAWRAKGAGELFF
many,TRBJ2-5,TRBD2,TRBV7-9,TGTGCCAGCAGCTCCTGGGGACTAGCGGTTCAAGAGACCCAGTACTTC,CASSSWGLAVQETQYF
many,TRBJ2-1,TRBD2,TRBV6-1,TGTGCCAGCAGTGTGGACGGGAGGAGAGGTGAGCAGTTCTTC,CASSVDGRRGEQFF
.,TRBJ2-1,.,TRBV3-1,TGTGCCAGCAGCCAGGCGAGGGGCAGCTCCTACAATGAGCAGTTCTTC,CASSQARGSSYNEQFF
few,TRBJ2-5,.,TRBV7-9,TGTGCCAGCAGCTATGGGGCGGACCAAGAGACCCAGTACTTC,CASSYGADQETQYF
few,TRBJ2-7,TRBD2,TRBV20-1,TGCAGTGCTGCTAGGGGAGGGGCCTACGAGCAGTACTTC,CSAARGGAYEQYF
few,TRBJ2-5,TRBD2,TRBV29-1,TGCAGCGTTGAACGGACTAGCGGGAGGGCCGAAGAGACCCAGTACTTC,CSVERTSGRAEETQYF
many,TRBJ2-3,.,TRBV2,TGTGCCAGCAGTGAAGCATCTAGCGTCACAGATACGCAGTATTTT,CASSEASSVTDTQYF
many,TRBJ2-1,.,TRBV11-3,TGTGCCAGCAGGTTCTCCGCCCGACACAATGAGCAGTTCTTC,CASRFSARHNEQFF
few,TRBJ2-7,.,TRBV29-1,TGCAGCGTTGAGGGTGGGAGAGGCTACGAGCAGTACTTC,CSVEGGRGYEQYF
.,TRBJ2-3,TRBD2,TRBV24-1,TGTGCCACCAGTGAATTAGCGGGATCCACAGATACGCAGTATTTT,CATSELAGSTDTQYF
.,TRBJ1-1,.,TRBV10-3,TGTGCCATCAGTGAGTCGACTCGGAGGGTCACTGAAGCTTTCTTT,CAISESTRRVTEAFF
.,TRBJ2-2,.,TRBV30,TGTGCCTGGAGTTCGGCGGGTCTCACCGGGGAGCTGTTTTTT,CAWSSAGLTGELFF
.,TRBJ1-3,.,TRBV5-5,TGTGCCAGCAGCCCCTCAGGGGAAGGAAACACCATATATTTT,CASSPSGEGNTIYF
many,TRBJ2-3,.,TRBV28,TGTGCCAGCAGTTTAAGGGGGACAGATACGCAGTATTTT,CASSLRGTDTQYF
few,TRBJ2-3,TRBD2,TRBV6-6,TGTGCCAGCAGTTACTCGGGGACTAGCGATACGCAGTATTTT,CASSYSGTSDTQYF
.,TRBJ2-5,TRBD2,TRBV11-2,TGTGCCAGCAGCTTAGGGGGGGTAGCGGGAGCGGAGACCCAGTACTTC,CASSLGGVAGAETQYF
.,TRBJ2-3,TRBD2,TRBV5-1,TGCGCCAGCAGCCGGGGACTAGCGGGAGGGGGAGAAGCAGATACGCAGTATTTT,CASSRGLAGGGEADTQYF
.,TRBJ2-1,.,TRBV24-1,TGTGCCACCTCACCGGCCGTTGTAGGTGAGCAGTTCTTC,CATSPAVVGEQFF
.,TRBJ2-1,.,TRBV7-9,TGTGCCAGCAGCCCCCCGGTTGTTCTAGACAATGAGCAGTTCTTC,CASSPPVVLDNEQFF
.,TRBJ1-4,.,TRBV7-8,TGTGCCAGCACCACAAGCCGCCATGAAAAACTGTTTTTT,CASTTSRHEKLFF
.,TRBJ2-3,TRBD2,TRBV28,TGTGCCAGCAGTCTTCTCCCCCCGGGACTAGCTCCACAAAACACAGATACGCAGTATTTT,CASSLLPPGLAPQNTDTQYF
.,TRBJ2-1,.,TRBV29-1,TGCAGCGTCCGCAGGGGCAGCTCCTACAATGAGCAGTTCTTC,CSVRRGSSYNEQFF
.,TRBJ2-2,TRBD2,TRBV28,TGTGCCAGCAGTTTACCTGGACTAGCGGGAGGGCCTGGCCCTCACGGGGAGCTGTTTTTT,CASSLPGLAGGPGPHGELFF
many,TRBJ2-3,TRBD2,TRBV5-1,TGCGCCAGCCGGGAGGGCGCAGATACGCAGTATTTT,CASREGADTQYF
few,TRBJ2-2,.,TRBV9,TGTGCCAGCAGCGTAGGAGGCGACACCGGGGAGCTGTTTTTT,CASSVGGDTGELFF
.,TRBJ2-2,TRBD1,TRBV9,TGTGCCAGCAGCACGACAGGGAATACCGGGGAGCTGTTTTTT,CASSTTGNTGELFF
.,TRBJ1-4,.,TRBV5-1,TGCGCCAGCAGCGCACAGAGTAATGAAAAACTGTTTTTT,CASSAQSNEKLFF
.,TRBJ2-1,.,TRBV7-9,TGTGCCAGCAGCCCCCAGACGGTTACCTACAATGAGCAGTTCTTC,CASSPQTVTYNEQFF
few,TRBJ2-3,.,TRBV19,TGTGCCAGTAGTACCCGAGGACTGGCAAACACAGATACGCAGTATTTT,CASSTRGLANTDTQYF